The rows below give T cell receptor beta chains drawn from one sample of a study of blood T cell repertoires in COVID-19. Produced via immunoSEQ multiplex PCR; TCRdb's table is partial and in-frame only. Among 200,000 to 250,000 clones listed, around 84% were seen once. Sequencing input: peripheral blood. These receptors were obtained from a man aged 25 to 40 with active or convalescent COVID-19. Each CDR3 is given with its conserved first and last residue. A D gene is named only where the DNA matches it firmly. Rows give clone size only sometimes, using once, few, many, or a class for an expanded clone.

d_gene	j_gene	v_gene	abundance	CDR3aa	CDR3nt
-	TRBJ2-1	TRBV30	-	CAWIPRVASSYNEQFF	TGTGCCTGGATCCCCCGGGTGGCAAGCTCCTACAATGAGCAGTTCTTC
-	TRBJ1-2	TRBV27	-	CASTNRALINYGYTF	TGTGCCAGCACCAACAGGGCACTCATCAACTATGGCTACACCTTC
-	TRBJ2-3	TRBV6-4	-	CASSDRDTTDTQYF	TGTGCCAGCAGTGACAGGGACACCACAGATACGCAGTATTTT
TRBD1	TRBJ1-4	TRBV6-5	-	CASRSGQGWEKLFF	TGTGCCAGCAGATCGGGACAGGGGTGGGAAAAACTGTTTTTT
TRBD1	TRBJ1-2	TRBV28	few	CASEDREGAYGYTF	TGTGCCAGCGAAGACAGGGAAGGGGCCTATGGCTACACCTTC
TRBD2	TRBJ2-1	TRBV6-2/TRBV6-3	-	CASSYSVGRREQFF	TGTGCCAGCAGTTACAGCGTCGGGAGGCGGGAGCAGTTCTTC
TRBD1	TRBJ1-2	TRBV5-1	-	CASSLGQGDGYTF	TGCGCCAGCAGCCTTGGACAGGGGGACGGCTACACCTTC
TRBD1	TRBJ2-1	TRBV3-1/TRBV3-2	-	CASSQGQGAGNEQFF	TGTGCCAGCAGCCAAGGGCAGGGGGCCGGGAATGAGCAGTTCTTC
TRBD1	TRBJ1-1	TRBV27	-	CASSSTGAAAEAFF	TGTGCCAGCAGCTCAACAGGGGCCGCCGCCGAAGCTTTCTTT
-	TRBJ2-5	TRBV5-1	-	CASKQIGAGETQYF	TGCGCCAGCAAGCAAATAGGGGCGGGGGAGACCCAGTACTTC
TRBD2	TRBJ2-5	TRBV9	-	CASSDPPGAGEETQYF	TGTGCCAGCAGCGATCCCCCCGGGGCGGGAGAAGAGACCCAGTACTTC
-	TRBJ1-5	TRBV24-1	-	CATSDRGHSNQPQHF	TGTGCCACCAGTGACCGTGGACACTCCAATCAGCCCCAGCATTTT
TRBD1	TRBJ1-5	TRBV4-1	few	CASSQVWGTDQPQHF	TGCGCCAGCAGCCAAGTCTGGGGGACAGATCAGCCCCAGCATTTT
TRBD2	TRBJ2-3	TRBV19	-	CASSIFLGGSDTDTQYF	TGTGCCAGTAGTATATTTCTTGGCGGGAGCGACACAGATACGCAGTATTTT
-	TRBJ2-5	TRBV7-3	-	CASSLRVCRETEETQYF	TGTGCCAGCAGCTTAAGGGTTTGTCGGGAGACCGAAGAGACCCAGTACTTC
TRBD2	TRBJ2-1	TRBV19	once	CASSITSAPNEQFF	TGTGCCAGTAGTATCACTAGCGCGCCCAATGAGCAGTTCTTC
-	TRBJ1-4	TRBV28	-	CASSPLPGTTNEKLFF	TGTGCCAGCAGCCCCCTCCCGGGGACAACTAATGAAAAACTGTTTTTT
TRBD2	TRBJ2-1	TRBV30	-	CAWSRGLYNEQFF	TGTGCCTGGAGTCGGGGACTATACAATGAGCAGTTCTTC
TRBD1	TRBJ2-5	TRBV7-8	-	CASSSYPPTGTGLLQETQYF	TGTGCCAGCAGCTCATACCCCCCCACCGGGACAGGCCTACTCCAAGAGACCCAGTACTTC
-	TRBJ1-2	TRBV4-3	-	CASSPGEGGWGYTF	TGCGCCAGCAGCCCAGGGGAGGGAGGTTGGGGCTACACCTTC
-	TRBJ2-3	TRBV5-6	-	CASSPGDYGDTQYF	TGTGCCAGCAGCCCAGGGGACTACGGAGATACGCAGTATTTT
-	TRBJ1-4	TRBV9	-	CASSVGGGVREKLFF	TGTGCCAGCAGCGTAGGGGGAGGGGTAAGGGAAAAACTGTTTTTT
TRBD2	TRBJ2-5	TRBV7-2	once	CASSLRPGGGAGETQYF	TGTGCCAGCAGCTTAAGACCCGGCGGGGGGGCCGGGGAGACCCAGTACTTC
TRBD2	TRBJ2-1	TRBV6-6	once	CASRLADNEQFF	TGTGCCAGCAGGCTAGCGGACAATGAGCAGTTCTTC
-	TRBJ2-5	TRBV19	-	CASSRTHGGETQYF	TGTGCCAGTTCAAGGACACACGGGGGAGAGACCCAGTACTTC
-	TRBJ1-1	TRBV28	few	CASRKTGSNTEAFF	TGTGCCAGCAGAAAAACAGGGTCGAACACTGAAGCTTTCTTT
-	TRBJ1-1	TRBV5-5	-	CASSLGPGNEAFF	TGTGCCAGCAGCTTGGGTCCAGGGAATGAAGCTTTCTTT
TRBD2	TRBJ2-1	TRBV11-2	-	CASSLDGRGGIYNEQFF	TGTGCCAGCAGCTTAGATGGGCGGGGGGGGATTTACAATGAGCAGTTCTTC
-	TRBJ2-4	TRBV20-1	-	CSASWRVLAKNIQYF	TGCAGTGCTAGTTGGCGGGTGTTAGCCAAAAACATTCAGTACTTC
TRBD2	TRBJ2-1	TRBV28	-	CASRSSGSIVLF	TGTGCCAGCAGAAGTAGCGGGAGCATTGTGCTCTTC
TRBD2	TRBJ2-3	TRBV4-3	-	CASSQAAGGVADTQYF	TGCGCCAGCAGCCAAGCGGCGGGGGGCGTGGCAGATACGCAGTATTTT
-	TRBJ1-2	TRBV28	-	CASSAGLNYGYTF	TGTGCCAGCAGTGCCGGTCTTAACTATGGCTACACCTTC
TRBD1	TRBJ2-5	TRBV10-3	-	CAISDRDSTPQYF	TGTGCCATCAGTGATCGGGACAGCACGCCCCAGTACTTC
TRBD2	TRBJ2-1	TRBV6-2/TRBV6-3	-	CASSYRSPLTGTSSNEQFF	TGTGCCAGCAGTTACAGGTCTCCCTTAACCGGGACTAGCTCCAATGAGCAGTTCTTC
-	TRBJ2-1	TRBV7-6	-	CASSLGQGWEKFF	TGTGCCAGCAGCTTAGGGCAGGGCTGGGAAAAGTTCTTC
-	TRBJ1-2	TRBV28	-	CASSLIGQMNGYTF	TGTGCCAGCAGTCTGATAGGACAGATGAATGGCTACACCTTC
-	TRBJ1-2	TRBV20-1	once	CSAPPSYGYTF	TGCAGTGCTCCTCCTTCCTATGGCTACACCTTC
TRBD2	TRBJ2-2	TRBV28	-	CASSSRTSGRRWTGELFF	TGTGCCAGCAGTTCACGGACTAGCGGGAGGAGATGGACCGGGGAGCTGTTTTTT
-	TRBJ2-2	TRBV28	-	CASSAGLVRPGELFF	TGTGCCAGCAGTGCTGGCCTAGTTCGGCCCGGGGAGCTGTTTTTT
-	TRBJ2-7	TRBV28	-	CASSLFPGYEQYF	TGTGCCAGCAGTTTATTCCCAGGGTACGAGCAGTACTTC
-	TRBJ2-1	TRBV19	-	CASSTRVRPHNEQFF	TGTGCCAGTAGCACCAGGGTCAGGCCCCACAATGAGCAGTTCTTC
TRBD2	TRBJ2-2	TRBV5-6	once	CASSAPGLAASNTGELFF	TGTGCCAGCAGCGCACCGGGACTAGCGGCTTCGAACACCGGGGAGCTGTTTTTT
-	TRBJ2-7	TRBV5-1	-	CASKVEGRTYEQYF	TGCGCCAGCAAGGTGGAGGGGCGCACCTACGAGCAGTACTTC
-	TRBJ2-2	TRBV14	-	CASSQTYPGELFF	TGTGCCAGCAGCCAAACTTACCCCGGGGAGCTGTTTTTT
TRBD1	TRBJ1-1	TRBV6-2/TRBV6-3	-	CASSHRGSEAFF	TGTGCCAGCAGTCACAGGGGGTCTGAAGCTTTCTTT
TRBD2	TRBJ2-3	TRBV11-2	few	CASSLTSGSGSDTQYF	TGTGCCAGCAGCTTGACTAGCGGGAGTGGCTCAGATACGCAGTATTTT
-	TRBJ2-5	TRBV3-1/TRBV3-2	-	CASSQPSQETQYF	TGTGCCAGCAGCCAACCCAGCCAAGAGACCCAGTACTTC
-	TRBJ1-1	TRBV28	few	CASSSPRWYTEAFF	TGTGCCAGCAGTTCGCCTAGGTGGTACACTGAAGCTTTCTTT
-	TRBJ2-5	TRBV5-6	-	CASRDRGAGETQYF	TGTGCCAGCAGAGACCGGGGGGCGGGGGAGACCCAGTACTTC